This T cell receptor beta chain was documented in a study of blood T cell repertoires in COVID-19. Study summary: The analysed material was cDNA or gDNA that came from T cells, B-cell-depleted T cells, or PBMCs.

This clone occurred once. The V gene lost 2 bases and the J gene lost 1 base, with 8 bases spanning the gap. In germline, CDR1 is SGHNT, CDR2 YENEEA. The CDR3 runs to 15 residues. Some clones are missing from TCRdb's copy, which holds only in-frame ones; the method was immunoSEQ multiplex PCR. This sample has about 300,000 clones, with roughly 91% found just once. This sequence originates from a woman aged 25 to 39 with COVID-19, enrolled during active disease. Sample: peripheral blood. The chain links TRBV11-3 to TRBJ2-2; possible D gene TRBD2, 5 bases. The CDR3: CASSLTGLNTGELFF. Written as DNA, the CDR3 is TGTGCCAGCAGCTTAACGGGATTGAACACCGGGGAGCTGTTTTTT.